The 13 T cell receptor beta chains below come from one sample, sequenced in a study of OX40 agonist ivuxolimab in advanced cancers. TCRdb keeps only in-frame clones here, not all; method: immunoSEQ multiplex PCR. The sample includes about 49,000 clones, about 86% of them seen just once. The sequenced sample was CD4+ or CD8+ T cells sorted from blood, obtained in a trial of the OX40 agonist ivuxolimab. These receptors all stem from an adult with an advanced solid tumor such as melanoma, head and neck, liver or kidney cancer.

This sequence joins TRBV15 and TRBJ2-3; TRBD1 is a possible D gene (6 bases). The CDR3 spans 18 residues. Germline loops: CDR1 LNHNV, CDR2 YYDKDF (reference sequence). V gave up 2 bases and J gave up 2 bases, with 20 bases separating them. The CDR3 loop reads CATSRTRGQLTPTDTQYF. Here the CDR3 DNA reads TGTGCCACCAGCAGAACCCGTGGACAGTTAACCCCCACAGATACGCAGTATTTT.

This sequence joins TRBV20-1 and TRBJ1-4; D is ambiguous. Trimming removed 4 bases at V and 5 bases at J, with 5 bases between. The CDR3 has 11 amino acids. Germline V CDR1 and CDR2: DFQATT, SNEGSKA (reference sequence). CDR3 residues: CSAKGNEKLFF. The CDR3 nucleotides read TGCAGTGCTAAGGGAAATGAAAAACTGTTTTTT.

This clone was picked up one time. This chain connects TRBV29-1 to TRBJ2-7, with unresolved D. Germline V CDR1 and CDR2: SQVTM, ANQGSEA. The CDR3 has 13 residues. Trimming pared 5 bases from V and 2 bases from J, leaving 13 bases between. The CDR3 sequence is CSVWTIPPYEQYF. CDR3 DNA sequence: TGCAGCGTTTGGACCATACCCCCCTACGAGCAGTACTTC.

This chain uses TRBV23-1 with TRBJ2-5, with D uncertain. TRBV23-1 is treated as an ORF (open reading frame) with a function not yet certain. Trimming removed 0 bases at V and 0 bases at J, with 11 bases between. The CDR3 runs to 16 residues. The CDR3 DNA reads TGCGCCAGCAGTCAATCTTGGGGATTCAACCAAGAGACCCAGTACTTC. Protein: CASSQSWGFNQETQYF.

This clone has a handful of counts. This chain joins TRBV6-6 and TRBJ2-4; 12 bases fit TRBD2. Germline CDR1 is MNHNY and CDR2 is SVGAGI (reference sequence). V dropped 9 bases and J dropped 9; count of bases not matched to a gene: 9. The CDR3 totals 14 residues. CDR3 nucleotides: TGTGCCAGTAACAAGGGACTAGCGGGTGTCATTCAGTACTTC. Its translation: CASNKGLAGVIQYF.

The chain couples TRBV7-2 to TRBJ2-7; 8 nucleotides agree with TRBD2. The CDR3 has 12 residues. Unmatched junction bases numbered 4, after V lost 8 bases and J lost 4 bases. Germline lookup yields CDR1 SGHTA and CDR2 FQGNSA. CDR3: CASRGGRYEQYF. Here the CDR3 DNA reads TGTGCCAGCCGGGGGGGCAGGTACGAGCAGTACTTC.

The CDR3 region has the DNA TGTGCCAGCTCACCAGAGAGACAGATGAACACTGAAGCTTTCTTT. Protein: CASSPERQMNTEAFF. V and J are TRBV18 and TRBJ1-1; a possible D gene is TRBD1 (5 bases). The germline V gene encodes CDR1 KGHSH and CDR2 LQKENI. This CDR3 region has 15 residues. V was trimmed by 2 bases and J by 0 bases, leaving 10 bases between them.

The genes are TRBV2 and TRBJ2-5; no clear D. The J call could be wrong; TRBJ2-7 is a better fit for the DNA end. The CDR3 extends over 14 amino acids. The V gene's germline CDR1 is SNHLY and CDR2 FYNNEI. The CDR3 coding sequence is TGTGCCAGCGGACCCCGGGCTTCGTCCTACGAGCAGTACTTC. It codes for CASGPRASSYEQYF.

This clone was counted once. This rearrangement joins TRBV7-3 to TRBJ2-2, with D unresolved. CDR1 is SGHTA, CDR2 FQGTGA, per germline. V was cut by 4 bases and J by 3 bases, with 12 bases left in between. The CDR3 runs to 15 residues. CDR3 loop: CASSSLPRYTGELFF. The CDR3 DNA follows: TGTGCCAGCAGCTCACTACCCCGATACACCGGGGAGCTGTTTTTT. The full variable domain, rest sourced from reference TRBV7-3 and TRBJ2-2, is GAGVSQTPSNKVTEKGKYVELRCDPISGHTALYWYRQSLGQGPEFLIYFQGTGAADDSGLPNDRFFAVRPEGSVSTLKIQRTERGDSAVYLCASSSLPRYTGELFFGEGSRLTVL.

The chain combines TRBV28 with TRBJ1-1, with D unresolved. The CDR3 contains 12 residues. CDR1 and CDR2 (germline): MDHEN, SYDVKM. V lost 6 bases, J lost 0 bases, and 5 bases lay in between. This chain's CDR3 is CASRVMNTEAFF. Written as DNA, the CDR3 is TGTGCCAGCAGAGTGATGAACACTGAAGCTTTCTTT.

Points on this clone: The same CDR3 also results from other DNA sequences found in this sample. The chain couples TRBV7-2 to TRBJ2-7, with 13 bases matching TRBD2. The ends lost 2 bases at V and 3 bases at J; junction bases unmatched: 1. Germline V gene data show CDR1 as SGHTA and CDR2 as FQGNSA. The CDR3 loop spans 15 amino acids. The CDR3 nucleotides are TGTGCCAGCAGCTTACGGACTAGCGGGAGCTACGAGCAGTACTTC. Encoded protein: CASSLRTSGSYEQYF.

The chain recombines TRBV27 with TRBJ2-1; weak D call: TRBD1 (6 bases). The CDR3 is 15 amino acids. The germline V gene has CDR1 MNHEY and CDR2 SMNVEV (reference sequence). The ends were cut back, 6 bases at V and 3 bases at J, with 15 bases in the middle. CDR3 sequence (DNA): TGTGCCAGCAGCCTCAGGGGACGGGTCTACAATGAGCAGTTCTTC. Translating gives CASSLRGRVYNEQFF.

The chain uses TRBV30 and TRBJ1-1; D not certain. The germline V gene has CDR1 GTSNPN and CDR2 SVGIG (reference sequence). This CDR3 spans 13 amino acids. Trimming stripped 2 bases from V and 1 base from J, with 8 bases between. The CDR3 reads CAWSPLANTEAFF. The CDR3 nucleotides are TGTGCCTGGAGTCCACTGGCGAACACTGAAGCTTTCTTT.